The source of this T cell receptor beta chain is a study of metastatic and nonmetastatic thyroid tumors. Across the study: Peripheral blood and tumor or nodule samples from malignant and benign thyroid patients were compared.

CDR3 length: 12 amino acids. The germline V gene has CDR1 SEHNR and CDR2 FQNEAQ (reference sequence). Every patient underwent thyroid surgery untreated. TCRdb re-clonotyped the PCR reads via MiXCR. This sample has roughly 38,000 clones, with 9.5% to 13% found just once. This clone was observed a few times. With a much larger clone just one base away, this may be a read error. The origin of this receptor is a male donor with papillary thyroid cancer or a benign thyroid nodule (not recorded which). Some clones in this sample may be carry-over from other donors' samples. Sequencing input: blood. This chain uses TRBV7-9 with TRBJ2-7; tentatively, D is TRBD1 or TRBD2 (5 bases each). The CDR3 here is CASSSPPGRPFF. The CDR3 DNA is TGTGCCAGCAGCTCCCCCCCGGGACGGCCCTTTTTC.